Below are 5 T cell receptor beta chains sequenced from a single sample in a study of CD8 T cell repertoires and HIV-1 epitope variants. Sequenced by immunoSEQ multiplex PCR; TCRdb stores in-frame clones only, minus some. This sample has under 100,000 clones, with roughly four fifths found just once. The sample comprised uncultured baseline CD8+ T cells from peripheral blood mononuclear cells (PBMCs). The source is a male donor with HIV.

The table lists this clone with many counts. The V and J genes are TRBV14 and TRBJ2-1, with D perhaps TRBD1 (5 bases). The CDR3 covers 15 residues. Trimming took 4 bases from V and 7 from J, leaving 17 bases between them. Germline assignment: CDR1 SGHDN and CDR2 FVKESK. The CDR3: CASSLLSAGRNEQFF. The CDR3 DNA is TGTGCCAGCAGCCTACTATCGGCAGGGCGGAATGAGCAGTTCTTC.

The sample holds one count of this clone. The genes are TRBV14 and TRBJ2-4; the match to TRBD1 covers 9 bases. The CDR3 spans 16 residues. Trimming took 6 bases from V and 4 from J; bases not matched to a gene: 10. From germline, CDR1 is SGHDN and CDR2 FVKESK. This CDR3 reads CASSTWHGTGKNIQYF. In DNA form, the CDR3 reads TGTGCCAGCAGTACGTGGCACGGGACAGGGAAAAACATTCAGTACTTC. Based on the CDR3 plus reference TRBV14 and TRBJ2-4, the full variable domain is EAGVTQFPSHSVIEKGQTVTLRCDPISGHDNLYWYRRVMGKEIKFLLHFVKESKQDESGMPNNRFLAERTGGTYSTLKVQPAELEDSGVYFCASSTWHGTGKNIQYFGAGTRLSVL.

This rearrangement joins TRBV7-8 to TRBJ1-1, with a weak D call TRBD1 (5 bases). The germline CDR1 and CDR2 sequences are SGHVS and FQNEAQ. The CDR3 is 14 amino acids. Between the trimmed V and J ends, which lost 2 bases and 3 bases, there was a span of 10 bases. CDR3 loop: CASSLWGGDTEAFF. CDR3 DNA: TGTGCCAGCAGCTTATGGGGGGGAGACACTGAAGCTTTCTTT.

The chain is built from TRBV2 and TRBJ1-1; D gene unclear. Germline loops: CDR1 SNHLY, CDR2 FYNNEI. The CDR3 length is 14 residues. V lost 2 bases and J lost 5, with 12 bases in between. The CDR3 sequence: CASSEIRDGTEAFF. DNA of the CDR3: TGTGCCAGCAGTGAAATTAGAGACGGGACTGAAGCTTTCTTT. Drawing the rest from reference TRBV2 and TRBJ1-1, the complete variable domain is EPEVTQTPSHQVTQMGQEVILRCVPISNHLYFYWYRQILGQKVEFLVSFYNNEISEKSEIFDDQFSVERPDGSNFTLKIRSTKLEDSAMYFCASSEIRDGTEAFFGQGTRLTVV.

The genes are TRBV4-3 and TRBJ2-7; possibly TRBD1 for D (6 bases). With 1 base removed from V and 6 bases from J, the gap between germline ends came to 13 bases. The CDR3 sequence is 14 residues long. In germline, CDR1 is LGHNA, CDR2 YSLEER. The CDR3 nucleotides are TGCGCCAGCAGCCAAGGGCAGGGCAGGGGCGAGCAGTACTTC. As protein: CASSQGQGRGEQYF.